Included here is one TCR beta chain sequence, with context. Its target is unknown. Germline CDR1 SGDLS, CDR2 YYNGEE. The J segment lost 2 bases and the V segment lost 1 base, leaving 14 bases of the junction unmatched. This CDR3 region has 18 residues. The data originate from a study of CD8 T cells in ankylosing spondylitis. TCRdb re-derived calls from the 5' RACE reads in MiXCR, one entry per CDR3 protein. This repertoire shows about 42,000 distinct CDR3 sequences, under 5% found once; its top ten account for over 3%. Study observations and caveats: With a CD8+ phenotype, disease-linked clones were relatively rare in peripheral blood.

This sequence originates from a female donor with ankylosing spondylitis or in good health (not recorded which). The J gene is TRBJ2-5, the V gene TRBV9; 7 bases fit TRBD2. Material for sequencing was blood, either unsorted or a sorted T cell fraction (not recorded which). Here the CDR3 DNA reads TGTGCCAGCAGCGTAACCACACCCGGCGCGGGGGTACAAGAGACCCAGTACTTC. Amino acid sequence: CASSVTTPGAGVQETQYF.